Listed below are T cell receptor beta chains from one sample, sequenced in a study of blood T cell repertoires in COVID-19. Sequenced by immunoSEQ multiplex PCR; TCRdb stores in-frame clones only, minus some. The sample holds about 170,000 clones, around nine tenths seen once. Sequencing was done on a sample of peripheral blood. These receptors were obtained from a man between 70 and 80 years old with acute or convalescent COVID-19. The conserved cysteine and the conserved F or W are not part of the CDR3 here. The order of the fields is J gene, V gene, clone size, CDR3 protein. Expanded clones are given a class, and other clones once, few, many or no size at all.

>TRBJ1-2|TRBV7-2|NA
ASSYGQTGGYGYT
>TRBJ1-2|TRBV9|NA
ASTKRGHYYGYT
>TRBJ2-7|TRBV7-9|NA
ASSLASDRRSSYEQY
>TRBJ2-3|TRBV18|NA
ASSWGGGTDTQY
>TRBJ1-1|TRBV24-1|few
ATQDSLVNTEAF
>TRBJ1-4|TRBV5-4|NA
ASSSRGEEKLF
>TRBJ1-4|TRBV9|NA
ASSVPGQGEEKLF
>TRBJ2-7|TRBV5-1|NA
ASSLGVQLYEQY
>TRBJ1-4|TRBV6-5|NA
ASSYGGGREKLF
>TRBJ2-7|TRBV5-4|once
ASSTGTSGTNEQY
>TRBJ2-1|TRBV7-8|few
ASSPSGLAGRNEQF
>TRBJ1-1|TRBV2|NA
ASSGQGRYTEAF
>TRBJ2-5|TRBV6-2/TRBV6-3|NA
ASSYGTGRGQETQY
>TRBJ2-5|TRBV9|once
ASSPSTHPGTQY
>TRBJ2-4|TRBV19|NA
ASSMAGSAKNIQY
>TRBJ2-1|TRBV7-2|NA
ASSPRLVPREQF
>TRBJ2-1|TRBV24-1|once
ATSPGGYRISYNEQF